The 30 T cell receptor beta chains below come from one sample, sequenced in a study of cytomegalovirus exposure and HLA in healthy donors. With 60 Vbeta and 13 Jbeta primers, the PCR was carried out. Assay: immunoSEQ multiplex PCR; the TCRdb copy retains only in-frame clones and omits some. The top ten clones hold roughly 2.3% of a sample with 280,000 or so clones, roughly 90% of them seen once. Sequenced: PBMCs. These receptors all come from a woman aged 18-29 years in good health and CMV-seronegative.

The rearrangement uses TRBV6-1 and TRBJ2-7; possible D gene TRBD2, 5 bases. Trimming left V 3 bases short and J 1 base short, with 16 bases between. Per germline, CDR1 MNHNS and CDR2 SASEGT. The CDR3 is 16 amino acids. CDR3 amino acids: CASSDAPLARSYEQYF. The CDR3 DNA sequence: TGTGCCAGCAGTGATGCCCCCCTAGCCAGGTCCTACGAGCAGTACTTC.

This clone was picked up a small number of times. The chain joins TRBV4-1 to TRBJ1-4; D unclear. The CDR3 is 11 amino acids. Trimming cost V 11 bases and J 7 bases, with 11 bases left between them. Looked up from germline, CDR1 is MGHRA and CDR2 is YSYEKL. This chain's CDR3 is CASREVEKLFF. The DNA for the CDR3 is TGCGCCTCCCGAGAGGTTGAAAAACTGTTTTTT.

V and J are TRBV18 and TRBJ2-7; 7 bases map to TRBD1. Germline-derived CDR1 and CDR2 are KGHSH and LQKENI. Trimming at V came to 1 base and at J to 4 bases, leaving 7 bases not matched to a gene. This CDR3 contains 15 residues. The chain's CDR3 is CASSPQGTEFYEQYF. CDR3 DNA: TGTGCCAGCTCACCACAAGGGACAGAATTTTACGAGCAGTACTTC.

Written as DNA, the CDR3 is TGTGCCAGCAGCTTAGCCGGTTCGAAGTATAATTCACCCCTCCACTTT. Residues: CASSLAGSKYNSPLHF. The chain is built from TRBV11-2 and TRBJ1-6; D not certain. There are 16 residues in the CDR3. CDR1 and CDR2 (germline): SGHAT, FQNNGV. Trimming left V 1 base short and J 4 bases short, with 11 bases between.

CDR3 loop: CASSGYRERSAGYEQYF. The CDR3 DNA sequence: TGTGCCAGCAGTGGATACAGGGAAAGATCGGCCGGCTACGAGCAGTACTTC. The chain uses TRBV6-1 and TRBJ2-7, with a tentative D call TRBD1 (6 bases). V dropped 4 bases and J dropped 3 bases, with 22 bases sitting between them. This CDR3 has 17 residues. Germline V gene sequence: CDR1 MNHNS, CDR2 SASEGT.

V usage is TRBV6-6 and J usage is TRBJ1-5; D gene ambiguous. Trimming took 2 bases from V and 7 from J, leaving 6 bases between them. The germline CDR1 and CDR2 sequences are MNHNY and SVGAGI (reference sequence). This CDR3 comprises 12 residues. The chain's CDR3 is CASSYPGQPQHF. The CDR3 bases are TGTGCCAGCAGTTACCCGGGGCAGCCCCAGCATTTT.

The chain employs TRBV15 and TRBJ2-7; 8 bases line up with TRBD1. CDR1 and CDR2 (germline): LNHNV, YYDKDF (reference sequence). CDR3 length: 16 amino acids. With 3 bases clipped from V and 6 bases from J, the junction kept 13 bases outside the gene matches. CDR3 in DNA: TGTGCCACCAGCAGCGTAGACGGGACAGGACCTCGCGAGCAGTACTTC. This sequence encodes CATSSVDGTGPREQYF. Looking up the rest from reference TRBV15 and TRBJ2-7 gives the full variable domain: DAMVIQNPRYQVTQFGKPVTLSCSQTLNHNVMYWYQQKSSQAPKLLFHYYDKDFNNEADTPDNFQSRRPNTSFCFLDIRSPGLGDTAMYLCATSSVDGTGPREQYFGPGTRLTVT.

This chain links TRBV7-8 with TRBJ2-1, with 10 nucleotides matching TRBD1. Germline lookup yields CDR1 SGHVS and CDR2 FQNEAQ. CDR3 length: 15 amino acids. Trimming at V came to 4 bases and at J to 4 bases, leaving 4 bases not matched to a gene. CDR3 sequence: CASSSRTGGYNEQFF. The CDR3 DNA sequence: TGTGCCAGCAGCTCAAGGACAGGGGGTTACAATGAGCAGTTCTTC. The full variable domain, rest sourced from reference TRBV7-8 and TRBJ2-1, is GAGVSQSPRYKVAKRGQDVALRCDPISGHVSLFWYQQALGQGPEFLTYFQNEAQLDKSGLPSDRFFAERPEGSVSTLKIQRTQQEDSAVYLCASSSRTGGYNEQFFGPGTRLTVL.

V and J are TRBV6-1 and TRBJ1-6; no clear D gene. This CDR3 is built from 17 residues. The V end lost 0 bases, the J end lost 9 bases, and 18 bases lay between the germline ends. Germline V gene lookup returns CDR1 MNHNS and CDR2 SASEGT. CDR3 sequence reads: CASSEAGRRSDSSPLHF. The CDR3 nucleotides read TGTGCCAGCAGTGAAGCGGGCAGGCGATCAGATAGTTCACCCCTCCACTTT.

This clone was found once. The chain combines TRBV4-1 with TRBJ2-1, with 8 bases aligning to TRBD2. Unmatched junction bases numbered 5, after V lost 1 base and J lost 0 bases. CDR1 is MGHRA and CDR2 is YSYEKL in the germline V gene. The CDR3 covers 17 residues. The CDR3 reads CASSQVTGGVSYNEQFF. The CDR3 nucleotides are TGCGCCAGCAGCCAAGTTACCGGGGGGGTCTCCTACAATGAGCAGTTCTTC.

Worth noting for this clone: Distinct nucleotide sequences in the sample also encode this CDR3. V usage is TRBV6-5 and J usage is TRBJ1-6; TRBD1 might be the D (5 bases). CDR1 and CDR2 from the germline V gene are MNHEY and SVGAGI. V shed 6 bases and J shed 7 bases, with 13 bases lying between them. CDR3 length: 14 residues. The CDR3 nucleotides are TGTGCCAGCAGATACAAGGGGTCGAATTCACCCCTCCACTTT. This codes for CASRYKGSNSPLHF.

The rearrangement uses TRBV29-1 and TRBJ2-5; D is unresolved. With 7 bases removed from V and 5 bases from J, the gap between germline ends came to 11 bases. The CDR3 sequence is 11 residues long. The germline V gene has CDR1 SQVTM and CDR2 ANQGSEA. The CDR3 sequence is CSAKPYETQYF. CDR3 coding DNA: TGCAGCGCCAAGCCATACGAGACCCAGTACTTC.

This clone came up once. The chain joins TRBV29-1 to TRBJ2-5, with 12 bases matching TRBD1. J lost 5 bases, V lost 6 bases, and 7 bases had no gene match. This CDR3 is built from 14 residues. In germline, CDR1 is SQVTM, CDR2 ANQGSEA. As DNA, the CDR3 is TGCAGCGTGCCGGGACAGGGGGCACGGGAGACCCAGTACTTC. This sequence encodes CSVPGQGARETQYF.

The table lists this clone with a few counts. The rearrangement links TRBV5-8 to TRBJ2-7; possibly TRBD2 for D (6 bases). V was cut by 6 bases and J by 3 bases, with 16 bases left in between. The germline gives CDR1 SGHTS, CDR2 YDEGEE. This CDR3 is 14 amino acids long. CDR3 sequence reads: CASTLGGGIYEQYF. The CDR3 DNA reads TGTGCCAGCACCCTTGGAGGAGGGATCTACGAGCAGTACTTC. Drawing the rest from reference TRBV5-8 and TRBJ2-7, the complete variable domain is EAGVTQSPTHLIKTRGQQATLRCSPISGHTSVYWYQQALGLGLQFLLWYDEGEERNRGNFPPRFSGRQFPNYSSELNVNALELEDSALYLCASTLGGGIYEQYFGPGTRLTVT.

The chain is built from TRBV15 and TRBJ2-7, with a possible D match to TRBD2 (6 bases). The V and J ends lost 3 bases and 2 bases respectively, with 11 bases between them. This CDR3 has 14 residues. Germline V CDR1 and CDR2: LNHNV, YYDKDF (reference sequence). CDR3 loop: CATSSGGGPYEQYF. The DNA for the CDR3 is TGTGCCACCAGCAGCGGGGGTGGACCCTACGAGCAGTACTTC.

The chain couples TRBV5-1 to TRBJ2-7; no definite D call. Germline loops: CDR1 SGHRS, CDR2 YFSETQ. Trimming pared 3 bases from V and 2 bases from J, leaving 9 bases between. The CDR3 totals 13 residues. The DNA of the CDR3 is TGCGCCAGCAGCTCCACAGCCACCTACGAGCAGTACTTC. Protein: CASSSTATYEQYF.

V is TRBV10-1 and J is TRBJ2-1; 9 positions agree with TRBD2. The V segment lost 3 bases and the J segment 6 bases; nucleotides outside the gene matches: 6. Germline-derived CDR1 and CDR2 are WNHNN and SYGVQD (reference sequence). CDR3 size: 15 residues. This CDR3 reads CASSEAGTSSNEQFF. The CDR3 DNA reads as TGCGCCAGCAGTGAAGCGGGGACTAGCAGCAATGAGCAGTTCTTC.

J is TRBJ2-1 and V is TRBV6-1; 9 bases fit TRBD1. Trimming at V came to 2 bases and at J to 2 bases, leaving 4 bases not matched to a gene. Germline CDR1 and CDR2: MNHNS and SASEGT. CDR3 length equals 16 residues. The CDR3 is CASSERDRVTYNEQFF. CDR3 coding DNA: TGTGCCAGCAGTGAAAGGGACAGGGTGACCTACAATGAGCAGTTCTTC.

This chain joins TRBV14 and TRBJ1-1; D might be TRBD1 (6 bases). The V end was cut by 3 bases, the J end by 4 bases, with 15 bases between. The germline V gene has CDR1 SGHDN and CDR2 FVKESK. This CDR3 has 15 amino acids. The CDR3 reads CASSQGAGAATEAFF. Here the CDR3 DNA reads TGTGCCAGCAGCCAGGGGGCAGGGGCGGCCACTGAAGCTTTCTTT.

The chain links TRBV5-1 to TRBJ2-1; TRBD2 aligns across 10 bases. The germline V gene has CDR1 SGHRS and CDR2 YFSETQ. V shed 4 bases and J 3 bases; nucleotides not matched to a gene: 10. The CDR3 runs 17 residues. The CDR3 here is CASSLPASGGFYNEQFF. The CDR3 DNA follows: TGCGCCAGCAGCCTTCCGGCTAGCGGGGGATTCTACAATGAGCAGTTCTTC. The variable domain in full, completed from reference TRBV5-1 and TRBJ2-1, reads KAGVTQTPRYLIKTRGQQVTLSCSPISGHRSVSWYQQTPGQGLQFLFEYFSETQRNKGNFPGRFSGRQFSNSRSEMNVSTLELGDSALYLCASSLPASGGFYNEQFFGPGTRLTVL.

This chain uses TRBV13 with TRBJ2-5, with D unresolved. Deletions cut 2 bases from V and 2 bases from J, with 9 bases between. The germline V gene encodes CDR1 PRHDT and CDR2 FYEKMQ (reference sequence). There are 14 residues in the CDR3. The CDR3 nucleotides read TGTGCCAGCAGCTTAAGGCCAGGTCAAGAGACCCAGTACTTC. Its protein product is CASSLRPGQETQYF.

The V gene is TRBV2, the J gene TRBJ1-1; 10 nucleotides align to TRBD1. The CDR3 runs 15 residues. Germline CDR1 SNHLY, CDR2 FYNNEI. Unmatched junction bases numbered 9, after V lost 7 bases and J lost 4 bases. The CDR3 coding sequence is TGTGCCAGCACTTGGGGACAGGGGAGGACCACTGAAGCTTTCTTT. It translates to CASTWGQGRTTEAFF. The full variable domain, its missing parts supplied by reference TRBV2 and TRBJ1-1, is EPEVTQTPSHQVTQMGQEVILRCVPISNHLYFYWYRQILGQKVEFLVSFYNNEISEKSEIFDDQFSVERPDGSNFTLKIRSTKLEDSAMYFCASTWGQGRTTEAFFGQGTRLTVV.

V gene TRBV11-2 combines with J gene TRBJ2-2, with TRBD2 as a possible D gene (6 bases). V lost 2 bases and J lost 7, with 17 bases in between. This CDR3 is 16 amino acids long. CDR1 is SGHAT and CDR2 is FQNNGV in the germline V gene. In DNA form, the CDR3 reads TGTGCCAGCAGCTTATTTCCGGGGGAGTCTGGCGGGGAGCTGTTTTTT. Amino acids: CASSLFPGESGGELFF.

The DNA of the CDR3 is TGTGCCAGCAGCCCCTCCGGGACAGGGGGTTCACCCCTCCACTTT. This gives the protein CASSPSGTGGSPLHF. The chain recombines TRBV7-9 with TRBJ1-6, with 11 nucleotides matching TRBD1. The germline V gene encodes CDR1 SEHNR and CDR2 FQNEAQ (reference sequence). V lost 5 bases, J lost 9 bases, and 6 bases stayed unmatched. The CDR3 spans 15 residues.

This chain joins TRBV4-1 and TRBJ1-2, with no clear D. With 1 base removed from V and 8 bases from J, the gap between germline ends came to 11 bases. Germline V gives CDR1 MGHRA, CDR2 YSYEKL. This CDR3 is built from 13 residues. The CDR3 nucleotides read TGCGCCAGCAGCCAAGGACGACAACGCGGCTACACCTTC. Its protein product is CASSQGRQRGYTF.

This chain links TRBV4-1 with TRBJ2-1; 13 positions match TRBD2. Germline trimming cut 2 bases from V and 2 bases from J; bases unmatched to any gene: 6. Germline lookup yields CDR1 MGHRA and CDR2 YSYEKL. The CDR3 covers 18 residues. CDR3 sequence reads: CASSQPTSGGAPYNEQFF. The CDR3 DNA reads TGCGCCAGCAGCCAACCCACTAGCGGGGGGGCCCCCTACAATGAGCAGTTCTTC.

This clone was detected once. V is TRBV19 and J is TRBJ1-5, with unresolved D. The CDR3 has 14 residues. Trimming took 7 bases from V and 4 from J, leaving 14 bases between them. Germline V gives CDR1 LNHDA, CDR2 SQIVND (reference sequence). CDR3: CASTETWRNQPQHF. The CDR3 coding sequence is TGTGCCAGTACTGAAACCTGGAGAAATCAGCCCCAGCATTTT.

This clone was counted between two and nine times. This chain links TRBV4-1 with TRBJ1-3, with 8 bases aligning to TRBD1. The trim removed 4 bases at V and 0 bases at J, leaving 20 bases unmatched. The CDR3 totals 21 residues. Germline CDR1 reads MGHRA; CDR2 reads YSYEKL. In nucleotides, the CDR3 is TGCGCCAGCAGCCCCCGCCATACAGACAGGGGTGTGATACTCTCTGGAAACACCATATATTTT. Residues: CASSPRHTDRGVILSGNTIYF.

V and J are TRBV6-1 and TRBJ1-1; 9 positions agree with TRBD1. Unmatched junction bases numbered 3, after V lost 6 bases and J lost 4 bases. Germline V gene lookup returns CDR1 MNHNS and CDR2 SASEGT. This CDR3 spans 13 amino acids. CDR3 sequence reads: CASRGQGGTEAFF. The CDR3 DNA is TGTGCCAGCAGGGGACAGGGCGGCACTGAAGCTTTCTTT.

This clone was detected once. The chain carries TRBV5-1 and TRBJ2-5; 8 nucleotides align to TRBD2. The CDR3 extends over 15 amino acids. V lost 4 bases, J lost 1 base, and 6 bases stayed unmatched. Germline CDR1 reads SGHRS; CDR2 reads YFSETQ. The CDR3 sequence: CASSLSGAFQETQYF. The CDR3 region has the DNA TGCGCCAGCAGCCTTAGCGGGGCTTTCCAAGAGACCCAGTACTTC.